This TCR beta chain was recorded in a study of early T cells in non-severe SARS-CoV-2 infection. Study-wide context: The sequenced material was bulk RNA from unsorted whole blood, and its chains were unpaired. Study-wide results and caveats: A preference for anti-spike CD8 responses marked VDJdb matching, which missed private and CD4 specificities.

V was pared by 5 bases and J by 2 bases, with 13 bases between. The CDR3 sequence is 15 residues long. Germline CDR1 reads MDHEN; CDR2 reads SYDVKM. Using its own MiXCR run on the 5' RACE reads, TCRdb lists one record per CDR3 protein. This sample yields fewer than 90,000 distinct CDR3 sequences, of which 11% to 15% are seen a single time; about 10% belongs to the top ten. Note on this clonotype: The antigen remains unidentified.

Source material: whole blood. The receptor comes from an adult who was a healthcare worker with PCR-confirmed SARS-CoV-2 infection or an uninfected control (not recorded which). V is TRBV28 and J is TRBJ1-5; a weak D match, TRBD1 (6 bases). This CDR3 is CASSPVQGGNQPQHF. CDR3 sequence (DNA): TGTGCCAGCAGTCCCGTACAGGGCGGCAATCAGCCCCAGCATTTT.